This is a list of T cell receptor beta chains from one sample in a study of T cell responses to AZD1222 COVID-19 vaccine. TCRdb keeps only in-frame clones here, not all; method: immunoSEQ multiplex PCR. Of over 120,000 clones listed, 85% to 95% were seen once; the top ten hold 9.5% to 15%. The sequencing here drew on peripheral blood, taken after recovery from COVID-19. Source of these receptors: an adult who had recovered from COVID-19. CDR3s include the opening cysteine and the closing phenylalanine or tryptophan. Each record gives: D gene, V gene, J gene, clone size, CDR3 protein, CDR3 DNA. The D gene is left open where the match is weak. The size field is filled for only some rows; it gives once, few, many or a size class.

-	TRBV5-6	TRBJ1-3	-	CASSLPEYGNTIYF	TGTGCCAGCAGCCTACCGGAATACGGAAACACCATATATTTT
-	TRBV9	TRBJ2-1	-	CASSTGEMGFYYNEQFF	TGTGCCAGCAGTACGGGGGAAATGGGATTTTATTACAATGAGCAGTTCTTC
-	TRBV2	TRBJ2-1	-	CASSVQGGLNEQFF	TGTGCCAGCAGTGTCCAAGGGGGGTTAAATGAGCAGTTCTTC
-	TRBV10-3	TRBJ2-7	-	CAIGPRLETYEQYF	TGTGCCATCGGGCCGCGACTAGAGACCTACGAGCAGTACTTC
TRBD2	TRBV5-1	TRBJ2-3	-	CASSLGTSGKGTDTQYF	TGCGCCAGCAGCTTGGGGACTAGCGGGAAAGGCACAGATACGCAGTATTTT
-	TRBV28	TRBJ1-1	-	CASSLSQGEAFF	TGTGCCAGCAGTTTATCTCAGGGAGAAGCTTTCTTT
-	TRBV6-6	TRBJ2-2	-	CASSPLGSDLNTGELFF	TGTGCCAGCAGTCCCCTAGGGAGCGACCTTAACACCGGGGAGCTGTTTTTT
-	TRBV9	TRBJ2-3	-	CASSLLPLSTDTQYF	TGTGCCAGCAGCCTACTGCCACTTAGCACAGATACGCAGTATTTT
-	TRBV2	TRBJ1-2	-	CASSESETGLLGF	TGTGCCAGCAGTGAAAGTGAGACAGGTCTCCTCGGCTTC
TRBD2	TRBV5-6	TRBJ2-7	-	CASSLTPGLANYEQYF	TGTGCCAGCAGCTTGACCCCGGGACTAGCAAACTACGAGCAGTACTTC
-	TRBV5-4	TRBJ2-5	-	CASSLKLGTQQETQYF	TGTGCCAGCAGCTTGAAACTCGGGACACAACAAGAGACCCAGTACTTC
TRBD1	TRBV23-1	TRBJ2-6	once	CASSPSTGKGANVLTF	TGCGCCAGCAGTCCTTCGACAGGGAAGGGGGCCAACGTCCTGACTTTC
-	TRBV2	TRBJ2-7	-	CASIYDRASYEQYF	TGTGCCAGCATTTACGACCGCGCCTCCTACGAGCAGTACTTC
-	TRBV20-1	TRBJ2-1	-	CSASSGSNNELFF	TGCAGTGCTAGTTCGGGAAGTAACAATGAGCTGTTCTTC
-	TRBV5-1	TRBJ1-5	-	CASSLSGTDNQPQHF	TGCGCCAGCAGCTTGAGCGGGACTGACAATCAGCCCCAGCATTTT
-	TRBV19	TRBJ1-4	-	CASSTGEPVWNEKLFF	TGTGCCAGTAGTACTGGGGAGCCGGTCTGGAATGAAAAACTGTTTTTT
-	TRBV28	TRBJ1-1	-	CASKGGSTEAFF	TGTGCCAGCAAGGGGGGAAGCACTGAAGCTTTCTTT
TRBD2	TRBV3-1/TRBV3-2	TRBJ2-7	-	CASSHLSGGPNYEQYF	TGTGCCAGCAGCCATCTTAGCGGGGGCCCTAACTACGAGCAGTACTTC
-	TRBV7-5	TRBJ2-2	-	CARSFPGTDGTGELFF	TGTGCCAGAAGCTTCCCCGGGACTGATGGCACCGGGGAGCTGTTTTTT
-	TRBV21-1	TRBJ2-5	-	CASSIQDRGPGTQYF	TGTGCCAGCAGCATACAAGACAGGGGGCCAGGGACCCAGTACTTC
TRBD1	TRBV11-3	TRBJ1-4	-	CASSLVWTGTNEKLFF	TGTGCCAGCAGCTTAGTATGGACAGGGACTAATGAAAAACTGTTTTTT
-	TRBV6-1	TRBJ1-3	-	CASSEGGGFHSGNTIYF	TGTGCCAGCAGTGAAGGGGGGGGTTTTCACTCTGGAAACACCATATATTTT
-	TRBV6-1	TRBJ1-6	-	CASSEGRASNSPLHF	TGTGCCAGCAGTGAAGGGAGGGCCTCAAATTCACCCCTCCACTTT
TRBD1	TRBV5-1	TRBJ2-1	-	CASSLRDRGRHEQFF	TGCGCCAGCAGCTTACGGGACAGGGGGCGGCATGAGCAGTTCTTC
-	TRBV5-1	TRBJ1-4	-	CASSIHRGEKLFF	TGCGCCAGCAGCATCCACCGGGGGGAAAAACTGTTTTTT
TRBD1	TRBV2	TRBJ1-4	-	CASKYGTGVEKLFF	TGTGCCAGCAAGTACGGGACAGGTGTCGAAAAACTGTTTTTT
TRBD2	TRBV29-1	TRBJ2-3	-	CSVRTSGTDTQYF	TGCAGCGTACGGACTAGCGGGACAGATACGCAGTATTTT
TRBD1	TRBV14	TRBJ1-2	-	CASSQRQGRYSYGYTF	TGTGCCAGCAGCCAACGACAGGGAAGGTATTCATACGGCTACACCTTC
-	TRBV11-2	TRBJ2-7	-	CASSLVYEQYF	TGTGCCAGCAGCTTAGTCTACGAGCAGTACTTC
-	TRBV21-1	TRBJ1-4	-	CASSKGYSVPPTNEKLFF	TGTGCCAGCAGCAAAGGGTACAGCGTTCCACCAACTAATGAAAAACTGTTTTTT
TRBD2	TRBV7-2	TRBJ2-2	-	CASGRGPGELFF	TGTGCCAGCGGGAGGGGTCCCGGGGAGCTGTTTTTT
TRBD1	TRBV14	TRBJ1-6	-	CASSQRTPGQNSPLHF	TGTGCCAGCAGCCAACGCACCCCGGGACAGAATTCACCCCTCCACTTT
TRBD2	TRBV5-6	TRBJ2-1	-	CASSRLAGGSYNEQFF	TGTGCCAGCAGCCGACTAGCGGGAGGGTCATACAATGAGCAGTTCTTC
-	TRBV27	TRBJ2-6	-	CASSLRTLGVSGANVLTF	TGTGCCAGCAGTTTAAGGACTTTGGGGGTCTCTGGGGCCAACGTCCTGACTTTC
TRBD2	TRBV4-1	TRBJ2-5	-	CASSQDRGSGRTQYF	TGCGCCAGCAGCCAAGATCGGGGTAGCGGGAGGACCCAGTACTTC
TRBD2	TRBV18	TRBJ2-3	-	CASSPTSSVRTDTQYF	TGTGCCAGCTCACCGACTAGCAGCGTAAGGACAGATACGCAGTATTTT
-	TRBV7-6	TRBJ2-7	-	CASSPHTASYEQYF	TGTGCCAGCAGCCCCCACACAGCCTCCTACGAGCAGTACTTC
-	TRBV27	TRBJ2-7	-	CASSLSGGSYPYEQYF	TGTGCCAGCAGTTTATCGGGGGGCTCCTATCCCTACGAGCAGTACTTC
-	TRBV2	TRBJ1-2	-	CASSGNRGYTF	TGTGCCAGCAGTGGGAATCGTGGCTACACCTTC
TRBD2	TRBV7-2	TRBJ2-7	-	CASSLRVSTSLEQYF	TGTGCCAGCAGCCTGCGGGTCTCGACTAGCCTCGAGCAGTACTTC
-	TRBV5-1	TRBJ1-1	-	CASSLEADTEAFF	TGCGCCAGCAGCTTGGAGGCAGACACTGAAGCTTTCTTT
-	TRBV7-3	TRBJ2-7	-	CASSPQGPPGEQYF	TGTGCCAGCAGCCCCCAGGGCCCCCCGGGCGAGCAGTACTTC